This T cell receptor (beta chain) was identified in a study of T cells in Graves' hyperthyroidism and ophthalmopathy. For the study at large: Peripheral blood was secured at the point of initial diagnosis, before any treatment.

V lost 5 bases, J lost 8 bases, and 8 bases stayed unmatched. The CDR3 runs to 14 residues. From germline, CDR1 is MDHEN and CDR2 SYDVKM. TCR beta CDR3 region amplification was performed from RNA transcripts. When the TCR CDR3 underwent first-round RT-PCR, the HTBI primer set was used. Using its own MiXCR run on the multiplex PCR reads, TCRdb lists one record per CDR3 protein. In the table there are about 290,000 distinct CDR3 sequences, about an eighth of which are singletons. Reasons for excluding patients were uncontrolled infection, other autoimmune disease, pregnancy or lactation. PBMCs were obtained from 10 ml fresh peripheral blood. Many counts were recorded for this clonotype.

The sequence was obtained from a woman younger than 45 with Graves' hyperthyroidism that later progressed to Graves' ophthalmopathy. J is TRBJ2-2 and V is TRBV28, with 7 bases fitting TRBD1. The sample comprised blood. This CDR3 is CASSILQGMGELFF. The CDR3 DNA follows: TGTGCCAGCAGTATCCTACAGGGGATGGGGGAGCTGTTTTTT. Complete variable domain (other parts from reference TRBV28 and TRBJ2-2): DVKVTQSSRYLVKRTGEKVFLECVQDMDHENMFWYRQDPGLGLRLIYFSYDVKMKEKGDIPEGYSVSREKKERFSLILESASTNQTSMYLCASSILQGMGELFFGEGSRLTVL.